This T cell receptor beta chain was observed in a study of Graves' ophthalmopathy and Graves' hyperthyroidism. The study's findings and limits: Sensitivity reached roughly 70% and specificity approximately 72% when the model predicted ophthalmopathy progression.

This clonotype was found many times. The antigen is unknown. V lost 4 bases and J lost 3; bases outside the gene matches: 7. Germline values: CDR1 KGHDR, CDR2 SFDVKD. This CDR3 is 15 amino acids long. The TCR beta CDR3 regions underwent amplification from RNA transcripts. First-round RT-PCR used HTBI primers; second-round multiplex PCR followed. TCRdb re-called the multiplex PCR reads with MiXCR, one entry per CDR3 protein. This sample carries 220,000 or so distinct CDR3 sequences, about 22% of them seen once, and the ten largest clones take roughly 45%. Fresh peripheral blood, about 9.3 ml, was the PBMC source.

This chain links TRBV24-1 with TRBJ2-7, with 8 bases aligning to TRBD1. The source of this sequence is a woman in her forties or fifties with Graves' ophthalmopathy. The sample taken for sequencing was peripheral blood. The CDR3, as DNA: TGTGCCACCAGTGACCCCGGACAGGGCTTCTACGAGCAGTACTTC. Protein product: CATSDPGQGFYEQYF.